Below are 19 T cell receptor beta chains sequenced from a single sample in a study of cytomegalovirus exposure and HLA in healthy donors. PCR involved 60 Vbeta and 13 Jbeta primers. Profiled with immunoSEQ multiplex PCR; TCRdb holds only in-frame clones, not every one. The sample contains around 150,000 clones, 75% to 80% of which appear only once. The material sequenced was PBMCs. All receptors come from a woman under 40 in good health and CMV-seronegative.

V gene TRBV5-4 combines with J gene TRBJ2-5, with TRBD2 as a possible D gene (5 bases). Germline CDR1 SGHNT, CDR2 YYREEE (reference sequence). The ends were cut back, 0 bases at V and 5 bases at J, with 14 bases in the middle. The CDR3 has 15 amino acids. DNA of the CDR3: TGTGCCAGCAGCTTGGGGAGCGGTAGATCGGAGACCCAGTACTTC. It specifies CASSLGSGRSETQYF. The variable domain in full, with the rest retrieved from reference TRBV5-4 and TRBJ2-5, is ETGVTQSPTHLIKTRGQQVTLRCSSQSGHNTVSWYQQALGQGPQFIFQYYREEENGRGNFPPRFSGLQFPNYSSELNVNALELDDSALYLCASSLGSGRSETQYFGPGTRLLVL.

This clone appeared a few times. In DNA, the CDR3 is TGCGGCGCCCGAGCGGGGAACCCCTACGAGCAGTACTTC. This sequence encodes CGARAGNPYEQYF. The chain carries TRBV29-1 and TRBJ2-7; 7 bases are shared with TRBD2. The germline gives CDR1 SQVTM, CDR2 ANQGSEA. The CDR3 runs to 13 residues.

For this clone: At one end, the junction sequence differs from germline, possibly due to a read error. The CDR3 DNA reads TGTGCCAGCAGTTTAGGGGGGCAGGGGGCAAACATTCAGTACTTC. Translating gives CASSLGGQGANIQYF. This chain connects TRBV7-2 to TRBJ2-4; 8 nucleotides align to TRBD1. Germline CDR1 is SGHTA and CDR2 is FQGNSA. This CDR3 has 15 residues.

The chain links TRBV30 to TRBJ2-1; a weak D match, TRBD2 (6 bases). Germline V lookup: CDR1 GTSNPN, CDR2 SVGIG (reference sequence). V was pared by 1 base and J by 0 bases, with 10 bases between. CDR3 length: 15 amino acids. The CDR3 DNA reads TGTGCCTGGAGTGGGGACTGGAGCTCCTACAATGAGCAGTTCTTC. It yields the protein CAWSGDWSSYNEQFF.

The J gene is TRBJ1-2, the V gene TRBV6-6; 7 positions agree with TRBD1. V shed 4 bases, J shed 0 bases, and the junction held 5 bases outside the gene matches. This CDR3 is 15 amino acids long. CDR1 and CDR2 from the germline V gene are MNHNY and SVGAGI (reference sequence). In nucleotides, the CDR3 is TGTGCCAGCAGTTGGTTGGGACAGTCTAACTATGGCTACACCTTC. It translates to CASSWLGQSNYGYTF.

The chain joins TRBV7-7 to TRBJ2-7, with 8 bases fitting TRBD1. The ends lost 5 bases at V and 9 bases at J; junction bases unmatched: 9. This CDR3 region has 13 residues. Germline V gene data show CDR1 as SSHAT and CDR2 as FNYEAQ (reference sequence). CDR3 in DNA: TGTGCCAGCAGCCCTGGACAGGGCGGAATGCAGTACTTC. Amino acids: CASSPGQGGMQYF. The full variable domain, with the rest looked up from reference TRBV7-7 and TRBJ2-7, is GAGVSQSPRYKVTKRGQDVTLRCDPISSHATLYWYQQALGQGPEFLTYFNYEAQPDKSGLPSDRFSAERPEGSISTLTIQRTEQRDSAMYRCASSPGQGGMQYFGPGTRLTVT.

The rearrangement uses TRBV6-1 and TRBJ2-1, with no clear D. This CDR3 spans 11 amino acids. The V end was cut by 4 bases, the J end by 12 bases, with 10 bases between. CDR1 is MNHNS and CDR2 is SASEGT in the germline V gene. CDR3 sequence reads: CASSVEVRQFF. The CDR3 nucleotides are TGTGCCAGCAGTGTTGAGGTACGGCAGTTCTTC.

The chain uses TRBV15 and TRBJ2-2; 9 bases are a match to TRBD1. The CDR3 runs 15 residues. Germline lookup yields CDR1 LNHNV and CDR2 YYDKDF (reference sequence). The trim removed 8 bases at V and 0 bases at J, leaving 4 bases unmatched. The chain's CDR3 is CATRGQGSNTGELFF. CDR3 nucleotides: TGTGCCACCCGGGGACAGGGATCGAACACCGGGGAGCTGTTTTTT.

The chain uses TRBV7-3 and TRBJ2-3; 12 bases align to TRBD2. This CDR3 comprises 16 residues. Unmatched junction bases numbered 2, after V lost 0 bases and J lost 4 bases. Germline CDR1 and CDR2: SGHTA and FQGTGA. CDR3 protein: CASSLTTSGGADTQYF. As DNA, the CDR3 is TGTGCCAGCAGCTTAACGACTAGCGGGGGCGCAGATACGCAGTATTTT.

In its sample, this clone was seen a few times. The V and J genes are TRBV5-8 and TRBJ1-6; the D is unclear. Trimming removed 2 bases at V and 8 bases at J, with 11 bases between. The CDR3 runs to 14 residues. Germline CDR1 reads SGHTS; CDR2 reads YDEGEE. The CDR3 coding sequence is TGTGCCAGCAGCTTTTGGAGGGAGGATTCACCCCTCCACTTT. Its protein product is CASSFWREDSPLHF.

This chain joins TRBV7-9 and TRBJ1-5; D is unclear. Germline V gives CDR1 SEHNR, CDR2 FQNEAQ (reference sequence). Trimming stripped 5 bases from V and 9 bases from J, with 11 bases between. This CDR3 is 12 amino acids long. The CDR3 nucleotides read TGTGCCAGCAGCCTAATTCTTGGGCCCCAGCATTTT. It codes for CASSLILGPQHF.

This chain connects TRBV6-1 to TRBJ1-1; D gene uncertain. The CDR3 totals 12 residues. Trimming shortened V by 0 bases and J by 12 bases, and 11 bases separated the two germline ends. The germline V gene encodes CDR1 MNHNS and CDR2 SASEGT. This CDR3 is CASSEAGFRTFF. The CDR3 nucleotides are TGTGCCAGCAGTGAAGCCGGGTTTCGAACTTTCTTT.

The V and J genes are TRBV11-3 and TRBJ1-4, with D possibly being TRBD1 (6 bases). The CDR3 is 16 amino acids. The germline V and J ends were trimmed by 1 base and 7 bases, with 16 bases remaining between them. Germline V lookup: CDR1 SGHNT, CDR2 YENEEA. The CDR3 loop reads CASSLALQGRTEKLFF. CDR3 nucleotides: TGTGCCAGCAGCTTAGCTCTACAGGGCCGGACTGAAAAACTGTTTTTT.

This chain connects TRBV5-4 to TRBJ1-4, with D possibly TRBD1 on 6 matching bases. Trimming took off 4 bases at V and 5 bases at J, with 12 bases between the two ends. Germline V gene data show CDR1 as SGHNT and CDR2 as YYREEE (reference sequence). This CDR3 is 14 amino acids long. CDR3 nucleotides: TGTGCCAGCAGCCTGGACAGCCTGAATGAAAAACTGTTTTTT. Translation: CASSLDSLNEKLFF.

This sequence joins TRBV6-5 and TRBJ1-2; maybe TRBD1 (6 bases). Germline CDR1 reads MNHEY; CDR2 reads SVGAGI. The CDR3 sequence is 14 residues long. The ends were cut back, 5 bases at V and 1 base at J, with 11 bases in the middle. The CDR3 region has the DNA TGTGCCAGCAGTAGGACAGACATTAACTATGGCTACACCTTC. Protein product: CASSRTDINYGYTF.

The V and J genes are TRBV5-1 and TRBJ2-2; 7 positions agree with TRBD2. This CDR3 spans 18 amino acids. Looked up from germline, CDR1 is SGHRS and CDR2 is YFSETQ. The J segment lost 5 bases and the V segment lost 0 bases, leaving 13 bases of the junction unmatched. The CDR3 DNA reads TGCGCCAGCAGCTTGGACGCGGGCACTAGCGTCGGAACCGGGGAGCTGTTTTTT. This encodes CASSLDAGTSVGTGELFF.

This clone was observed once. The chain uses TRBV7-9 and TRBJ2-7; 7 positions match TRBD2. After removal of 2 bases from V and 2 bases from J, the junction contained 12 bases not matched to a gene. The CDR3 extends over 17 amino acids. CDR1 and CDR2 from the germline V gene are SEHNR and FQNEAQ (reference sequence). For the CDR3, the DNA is TGTGCCAGCAGCTTAATGCCGGGTTTTGGGGGGGCCTACGAGCAGTACTTC. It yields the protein CASSLMPGFGGAYEQYF.

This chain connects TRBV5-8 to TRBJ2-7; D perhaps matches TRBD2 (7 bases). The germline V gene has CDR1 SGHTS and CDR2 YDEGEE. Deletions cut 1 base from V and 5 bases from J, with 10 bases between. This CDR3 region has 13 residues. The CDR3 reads CASSLTGGNEQYF. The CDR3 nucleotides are TGTGCCAGCAGCTTGACGGGGGGCAACGAGCAGTACTTC. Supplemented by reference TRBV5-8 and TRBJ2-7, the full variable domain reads EAGVTQSPTHLIKTRGQQATLRCSPISGHTSVYWYQQALGLGLQFLLWYDEGEERNRGNFPPRFSGRQFPNYSSELNVNALELEDSALYLCASSLTGGNEQYFGPGTRLTVT.

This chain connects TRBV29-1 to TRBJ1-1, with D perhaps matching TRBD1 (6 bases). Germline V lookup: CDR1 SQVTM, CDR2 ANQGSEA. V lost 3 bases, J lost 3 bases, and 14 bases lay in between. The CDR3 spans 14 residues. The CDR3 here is CSVDQGSLHTEAFF. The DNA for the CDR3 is TGCAGCGTTGACCAGGGGAGCCTACACACTGAAGCTTTCTTT. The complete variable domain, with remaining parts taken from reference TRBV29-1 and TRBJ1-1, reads SAVISQKPSRDICQRGTSLTIQCQVDSQVTMMFWYRQQPGQSLTLIATANQGSEATYESGFVIDKFPISRPNLTFSTLTVSNMSPEDSSIYLCSVDQGSLHTEAFFGQGTRLTVV.